The 31 T cell receptor beta chains presented below share a single source sample, sequenced in a study of CD8+ T cells in alopecia areata. After isolation, RNA underwent reverse transcription to generate cDNA as the sequencing template. The repertoire was sequenced with immunoSEQ multiplex PCR; TCRdb's copy has only in-frame clones and lacks some. The sample lists 180,000 or so clones, approximately 51% seen once, with about 9.4% in the top ten. Treatment in this sample: oral pan-JAK inhibitor, 5-10 mg twice daily. This sample comprised CD8+ T cells sorted from blood, obtained at approximately week 52, from a patient treated with tofacitinib. The receptors were sampled from a human donor with alopecia areata.

On this clone: This same CDR3 is encoded by further DNA sequences in the sample. This chain joins TRBV9 and TRBJ2-2; no definite D call. There are 13 residues in the CDR3. Looked up from germline, CDR1 is SGDLS and CDR2 is YYNGEE. The V and J ends lost 0 bases and 5 bases respectively, with 5 bases between them. The CDR3 DNA reads as TGTGCCAGCAGCGTAGTAGGGACCGGGGAGCTGTTTTTT. The encoded protein is CASSVVGTGELFF.

The V and J genes are TRBV11-2 and TRBJ2-3; the D gene is possibly TRBD2 (5 bases). CDR3 length: 15 amino acids. Looked up from germline, CDR1 is SGHAT and CDR2 is FQNNGV. Deletions cut 3 bases from V and 2 bases from J, with 12 bases between. DNA for the CDR3: TGTGCCAGCAGCTTGGAGAGCCGGGACACAGATACGCAGTATTTT. Its protein is CASSLESRDTDTQYF.

The V and J genes are TRBV4-1 and TRBJ2-7; D might be TRBD1 or TRBD2, each matching 6 bases. Trimming shortened V by 3 bases and J by 3 bases, and 15 bases separated the two germline ends. CDR3 length equals 15 residues. The germline gives CDR1 MGHRA, CDR2 YSYEKL. CDR3 bases: TGCGCCAGCAGCCAGAGGGGGGTAGGGGTCTACGAGCAGTACTTC. Protein: CASSQRGVGVYEQYF.

The genes are TRBV6-5 and TRBJ2-5; D uncertain. Trimming stripped 7 bases from V and 5 bases from J, with 14 bases between. The germline CDR1 and CDR2 sequences are MNHEY and SVGAGI. The CDR3 loop spans 13 amino acids. CDR3 sequence reads: CASTPDDRETQYF. DNA of the CDR3: TGTGCCAGCACTCCTGATGACCGGGAGACCCAGTACTTC.

The chain uses TRBV18 and TRBJ2-5, with 7 nucleotides matching TRBD1. The CDR3 is made up of 15 amino acids. Trimming at V came to 0 bases and at J to 3 bases, leaving 4 bases not matched to a gene. CDR1 and CDR2 (germline): KGHSH, LQKENI. The CDR3 DNA follows: TGTGCCAGCTCACCACCCGGGACAGTAAAAGAGACCCAGTACTTC. It translates to CASSPPGTVKETQYF. Full variable domain (outside the CDR3, taken from reference TRBV18 and TRBJ2-5): NAGVMQNPRHLVRRRGQEARLRCSPMKGHSHVYWYRQLPEEGLKFMVYLQKENIIDESGMPKERFSAEFPKEGPSILRIQQVVRGDSAAYFCASSPPGTVKETQYFGPGTRLLVL.

The genes are TRBV6-5 and TRBJ2-3; D unresolved. The V end lost 1 base, the J end lost 4 bases, and 6 bases lay between the germline ends. Germline loops: CDR1 MNHEY, CDR2 SVGAGI. The CDR3 runs to 13 residues. The CDR3 protein is CASSYFRADTQYF. CDR3 sequence (DNA): TGTGCCAGCAGTTACTTTCGCGCAGATACGCAGTATTTT.

This clone was counted only a few times. The chain is built from TRBV28 and TRBJ1-1; 9 positions agree with TRBD1. Germline CDR1 reads MDHEN; CDR2 reads SYDVKM. The V and J ends lost 3 bases and 6 bases, in that order; junction bases with no gene match: 11. CDR3 size: 16 residues. CDR3 DNA: TGTGCCAGCAGTTTTCGACCGGGACAGGGAACTGCTGAAGCTTTCTTT. Protein: CASSFRPGQGTAEAFF.

The chain combines TRBV5-4 with TRBJ2-7, with TRBD1 as a possible D gene (5 bases). Trimming removed 4 bases from V and 6 bases from J, with 14 bases in between. This CDR3 region has 13 residues. Germline assignment: CDR1 SGHNT and CDR2 YYREEE (reference sequence). The CDR3 spells CASSALQAAEQYF. In DNA, the CDR3 is TGTGCCAGCAGCGCGCTACAGGCCGCCGAGCAGTACTTC. The complete variable domain, with remaining parts taken from reference TRBV5-4 and TRBJ2-7, reads ETGVTQSPTHLIKTRGQQVTLRCSSQSGHNTVSWYQQALGQGPQFIFQYYREEENGRGNFPPRFSGLQFPNYSSELNVNALELDDSALYLCASSALQAAEQYFGPGTRLTVT.

The chain has TRBV7-2 and TRBJ2-3, with unresolved D. V lost 1 base and J 2 bases, leaving 19 bases between the germline ends. This CDR3 is 18 amino acids long. Germline V lookup: CDR1 SGHTA, CDR2 FQGNSA. CDR3 region: CASSLVRVGLVFTDTQYF. The CDR3 DNA reads TGTGCCAGCAGCTTAGTACGGGTTGGGCTAGTGTTCACAGATACGCAGTATTTT.

The chain combines TRBV9 with TRBJ2-7; 9 bases map to TRBD1. The CDR3 consists of 14 residues. V lost 3 bases, J lost 6 bases, and 7 bases stayed unmatched. Germline assignment: CDR1 SGDLS and CDR2 YYNGEE. The CDR3 loop is CASSEGTGTGEQYF. The CDR3 DNA sequence: TGTGCCAGCAGCGAGGGGACAGGGACGGGCGAGCAGTACTTC.

V gene TRBV27 combines with J gene TRBJ2-3, with D tentatively TRBD2 (5 bases). The V and J ends lost 11 bases and 4 bases respectively, with 13 bases between them. This CDR3 contains 12 residues. Looked up from germline, CDR1 is MNHEY and CDR2 is SMNVEV (reference sequence). The CDR3 DNA reads as TGTGCCTCCAAGGACTGGGCAGATACGCAGTATTTT. Residues: CASKDWADTQYF.

The chain links TRBV30 to TRBJ2-2; 10 bases are a match to TRBD2. Germline CDR1 and CDR2: GTSNPN and SVGIG (reference sequence). J was trimmed by 1 base and V by 3 bases; bases with no gene match: 5. The CDR3 length is 16 residues. The CDR3: CAWRRTSGVNTGELFF. The CDR3 DNA sequence: TGTGCCTGGAGAAGAACTAGCGGGGTGAACACCGGGGAGCTGTTTTTT.

The table lists this clone with a count of one. V gene TRBV30 combines with J gene TRBJ1-2; 7 positions agree with TRBD1. Per germline, CDR1 GTSNPN and CDR2 SVGIG (reference sequence). V was pared by 2 bases and J by 4 bases, with 10 bases of the junction left unmatched. CDR3 length: 15 amino acids. CDR3 nucleotides: TGTGCCTGGAGTCACGCGACAGGGTATGGCTATGGCTACACCTTC. This translates into CAWSHATGYGYGYTF.

V gene TRBV29-1 combines with J gene TRBJ2-3; 7 bases are shared with TRBD2. Germline values: CDR1 SQVTM, CDR2 ANQGSEA. The CDR3 extends over 16 amino acids. With 1 base clipped from V and 2 bases from J, the junction kept 9 bases outside the gene matches. The CDR3 here is CSVEGGMAGDTDTQYF. CDR3 bases: TGCAGCGTTGAAGGGGGAATGGCGGGAGACACAGATACGCAGTATTTT.

This clone appeared once. This chain uses TRBV4-3 with TRBJ1-5, with D possibly TRBD1 on 6 matching bases. This CDR3 has 16 amino acids. V dropped 0 bases and J dropped 4 bases, with 13 bases sitting between them. CDR1 and CDR2 (germline): LGHNA, YSLEER. The CDR3 DNA is TGCGCCAGCAGCCAAGATGGCAGGGGAGGTAATCAGCCCCAGCATTTT. Amino acids: CASSQDGRGGNQPQHF.

This clone has a handful of counts. The chain employs TRBV5-4 and TRBJ2-1; D remains unclear. CDR3 length: 12 amino acids. CDR1 is SGHNT, CDR2 YYREEE, per germline (reference sequence). Trimming took 0 bases from V and 8 from J, leaving 6 bases between them. The CDR3 sequence is CASSLVPHEQFF. The CDR3 DNA is TGTGCCAGCAGCTTGGTTCCCCATGAGCAGTTCTTC.

The V and J genes are TRBV25-1 and TRBJ1-2; 8 bases line up with TRBD1. The CDR3 is 11 residues long. CDR1 and CDR2 from the germline V gene are MGHDK and SYGVNS. The V gene end was trimmed by 6 bases and the J gene end by 7 bases; junction bases not matched to a gene: 1. CDR3 sequence: CASRTGVGYTF. CDR3 in DNA: TGTGCCAGCAGGACAGGGGTTGGCTACACCTTC.

This clone was seen at least ten times. V usage is TRBV16 and J usage is TRBJ1-4; no definite D call. Trimming removed 2 bases at V and 8 bases at J, with 12 bases between. CDR3 length: 14 residues. Germline values: CDR1 KGHSY, CDR2 FQNENV. CDR3 protein: CASSQGQVREKLFF. For the CDR3, the DNA is TGTGCCAGCAGCCAAGGGCAGGTCCGGGAAAAACTGTTTTTT.

Notes on this clone: It is likely a read error: a sequence one base away is far more abundant. This CDR3 is CASSPSSYEQYF. The CDR3 bases are TGTGCCAGCAGTCCTAGCTCCTACGAGCAGTACTTC. The chain combines TRBV6-5 with TRBJ2-7; D not certain. Trimming left V 5 bases short and J 0 bases short, with 5 bases between. This CDR3 has 12 residues. Germline lookup yields CDR1 MNHEY and CDR2 SVGAGI.

With regard to this clone: Other DNA sequences in this sample translate to the same CDR3. The CDR3, as DNA: TGTGCCAGCAGTGAAGAGACCCAGTACTTC. Protein sequence: CASSEETQYF. The chain links TRBV25-1 to TRBJ2-5; D gene unclear. This CDR3 has 10 residues. Germline assignment: CDR1 MGHDK and CDR2 SYGVNS. Trimming cost V 2 bases and J 5 bases, with 0 bases left between them.

This chain links TRBV14 with TRBJ2-1, with 12 bases lining up with TRBD2. The CDR3 contains 16 residues. CDR1 is SGHDN and CDR2 is FVKESK in the germline V gene. V was pared by 2 bases and J by 4 bases, with 3 bases of the junction left unmatched. CDR3 protein: CASSQTSGGPYNEQFF. In nucleotides, the CDR3 is TGTGCCAGCAGCCAAACTAGCGGGGGGCCTTACAATGAGCAGTTCTTC.

The rearrangement links TRBV12-5 to TRBJ1-1, with D possibly being TRBD1 (5 bases). V lost 4 bases to trimming and J lost 11 bases, with 14 bases between them. Germline CDR1 is LGHNT and CDR2 is FRNRAP. The CDR3 spans 12 residues. DNA for the CDR3: TGTGCTAGTGGTTCTCAGAGGGGTGGGGCTTTCTTT. Amino acids: CASGSQRGGAFF.

The J gene is TRBJ2-4, the V gene TRBV27; D not certain. Germline CDR1 MNHEY, CDR2 SMNVEV (reference sequence). Trimming removed 3 bases at V and 7 bases at J, with 10 bases between. This CDR3 contains 13 residues. Written as DNA, the CDR3 is TGTGCCAGCAGTTTCGGAAGGTTTAACATTCAGTACTTC. Translating gives CASSFGRFNIQYF.

This clone was seen a few times. The rearrangement joins TRBV11-2 to TRBJ2-7; D remains unclear. V shed 5 bases and J shed 4 bases, with 21 bases lying between them. Looked up from germline, CDR1 is SGHAT and CDR2 is FQNNGV. This CDR3 has 16 residues. Here the CDR3 reads CASSGWQKRNLYEQYF. The CDR3 DNA reads as TGTGCCAGCAGCGGGTGGCAGAAGAGGAACTTGTACGAGCAGTACTTC.

V is TRBV27 and J is TRBJ2-5, with 13 bases lining up with TRBD2. Germline CDR1 and CDR2: MNHEY and SMNVEV (reference sequence). There are 18 residues in the CDR3. After removal of 5 bases from V and 2 bases from J, the junction contained 11 bases not matched to a gene. CDR3 nucleotides: TGTGCCAGCAGTCCTACTAGCGGGGGGGCCTTGGGGCAAGAGACCCAGTACTTC. The encoded protein is CASSPTSGGALGQETQYF.

This chain joins TRBV5-6 and TRBJ2-5; D is possibly TRBD2 (5 bases). The CDR3 is made up of 14 amino acids. Germline loops: CDR1 SGHDT, CDR2 YYEEEE. V lost 4 bases and J 1 base, leaving 11 bases between the germline ends. The CDR3 region has the DNA TGTGCCAGCAGCCTGGACTGGGGCCAAGAGACCCAGTACTTC. Protein: CASSLDWGQETQYF.

This rearrangement joins TRBV5-1 to TRBJ2-7; 10 positions match TRBD1. V shed 0 bases, J shed 4 bases, and the junction held 7 bases outside the gene matches. The germline gives CDR1 SGHRS, CDR2 YFSETQ. The CDR3 spans 16 residues. The chain's CDR3 is CASSLGRGTGVYEQYF. The CDR3 nucleotides read TGCGCCAGCAGCTTGGGGCGCGGGACAGGGGTGTACGAGCAGTACTTC.

The chain has TRBV27 and TRBJ1-6, with a possible D match to TRBD1 (5 bases). Trimming shortened V by 7 bases and J by 9 bases, and 16 bases separated the two germline ends. The CDR3 consists of 14 residues. Per the germline V gene, CDR1 is MNHEY and CDR2 is SMNVEV (reference sequence). CDR3 in amino acids: CASTGVHRSSPLHF. CDR3 coding DNA: TGTGCCAGCACCGGGGTACACAGGTCTTCACCCCTCCACTTT.

This clone was counted only a few times. This chain joins TRBV7-9 and TRBJ1-5; 7 nucleotides align to TRBD1. The germline CDR1 and CDR2 sequences are SEHNR and FQNEAQ (reference sequence). J was trimmed by 5 bases and V by 4 bases; bases with no gene match: 5. The CDR3 loop spans 14 amino acids. The CDR3 DNA sequence: TGTGCCAGCAGCTCCCGGGACAGCGATCAGCCCCAGCATTTT. Amino acids: CASSSRDSDQPQHF.

The chain carries TRBV14 and TRBJ1-1; D is unresolved. V lost 1 base and J 4 bases, leaving 7 bases between the germline ends. The CDR3 is 13 amino acids. The germline V gene has CDR1 SGHDN and CDR2 FVKESK. CDR3 sequence reads: CASSQVAGTEAFF. The CDR3 DNA follows: TGTGCCAGCAGCCAAGTGGCGGGCACTGAAGCTTTCTTT.

The chain carries TRBV30 and TRBJ2-7; a weak D match, TRBD1 (7 bases). The length of the CDR3 is 11 residues. V was pared by 5 bases and J by 6 bases, with 11 bases between. CDR1 and CDR2 (germline): GTSNPN, SVGIG (reference sequence). The CDR3 reads CAWRRGLEQYF. In DNA, the CDR3 is TGTGCCTGGCGGAGGGGGCTCGAGCAGTACTTC.